The T cell receptor (beta chain) described here comes from a study of blood T cell repertoires in COVID-19. The data were produced by immunoSEQ multiplex PCR, yet TCRdb's version contains in-frame clones alone and is incomplete. The repertoire has more than 350,000 clones, around 89% of them found once; the top ten carry 0.95% to 1.1%. CDR3 length equals 15 residues. The germline gives CDR1 SGHVS, CDR2 FNYEAQ. The V and J ends lost 0 bases and 2 bases respectively, with 8 bases between them. The chain couples TRBV7-6 to TRBJ2-1; no definite D call. The sample taken for sequencing was PBMCs or T cells enriched from blood (not recorded which). The TCR originated in a man between 18 and 35 years old who had recovered from COVID-19. CDR3 sequence reads: CASSLAGSPYNEQFF. DNA for the CDR3: TGTGCCAGCAGCTTAGCGGGCTCTCCCTACAATGAGCAGTTCTTC.